A single sample is the source of the 31 T cell receptor beta chains below, sequenced in a study of shared clonotypes between healthy human individuals. Sequenced by immunoSEQ multiplex PCR; TCRdb stores in-frame clones only, minus some. The table records 550,000 to 850,000 clones, 55% to 80% of them present only once. Sequencing used memory CD4+ T cells sorted from blood. Subset described: CD45RA-negative fraction. The receptors come from a woman aged 25 to 39 in good health.

The chain employs TRBV21-1 and TRBJ2-7; whether TRBD1, the table's D call, matches the DNA was not checked. TRBV21-1 is assigned pseudogene status. This CDR3 contains 14 residues. CDR3 bases: TGTGCCAGCAGCCTATCCGGGACAGGGGTTGAGCAGTACTTC. As protein: CASSLSGTGVEQYF.

V gene TRBV5-1 combines with J gene TRBJ2-7, with 11 bases that match TRBD1. The V segment lost 4 bases and the J segment 7 bases; nucleotides outside the gene matches: 7. CDR1 is SGHRS and CDR2 is YFSETQ in the germline V gene. The CDR3 runs to 14 residues. CDR3 DNA sequence: TGCGCCAGCAGCCCTAGGACAGGGGGCGAAGAGCAGTACTTC. Its translation is CASSPRTGGEEQYF.

The CDR3 sequence: CASSPRTGATANTGELFF. CDR3 in DNA: TGCGCCAGCAGCCCACGGACAGGGGCGACCGCGAACACCGGGGAGCTGTTTTTT. The chain joins TRBV5-1 to TRBJ2-2; the match to TRBD1 covers 9 bases. Germline lookup yields CDR1 SGHRS and CDR2 YFSETQ. The trim removed 4 bases at V and 0 bases at J, leaving 10 bases unmatched. The CDR3 is made up of 18 amino acids.

The chain combines TRBV2 with TRBJ2-5; D perhaps matches TRBD2 (6 bases). V lost 0 bases, J lost 4 bases, and 15 bases lay in between. CDR1 and CDR2 (germline): SNHLY, FYNNEI. The CDR3 has 16 residues. This CDR3 reads CASSEALRQGGETQYF. The CDR3 nucleotides read TGTGCCAGCAGTGAAGCGCTTCGGCAGGGAGGAGAGACCCAGTACTTC.

The chain employs TRBV11-2 and TRBJ2-7, with D possibly TRBD2 on 6 matching bases. The V and J ends lost 6 bases and 6 bases respectively, with 18 bases between them. The CDR3 is 14 amino acids. The V gene's germline CDR1 is SGHAT and CDR2 FQNNGV. The CDR3 nucleotides are TGTGCCAGCAGGCCTAACCGGGACTTTGGCGAGCAGTACTTC. This encodes CASRPNRDFGEQYF. Looking up the rest from reference TRBV11-2 and TRBJ2-7 gives the full variable domain: EAGVAQSPRYKIIEKRQSVAFWCNPISGHATLYWYQQILGQGPKLLIQFQNNGVVDDSQLPKDRFSAERLKGVDSTLKIQPAKLEDSAVYLCASRPNRDFGEQYFGPGTRLTVT.

The chain's CDR3 is CASSLIAGTSGPEQFF. The CDR3 nucleotides read TGTGCCAGCAGCTTAATAGCCGGGACTAGCGGGCCTGAGCAGTTCTTC. The V and J genes are TRBV13 and TRBJ2-1; 12 bases are a match to TRBD2. Germline V gene sequence: CDR1 PRHDT, CDR2 FYEKMQ (reference sequence). This CDR3 spans 16 amino acids. Trimming cost V 2 bases and J 9 bases; bases outside gene matches: 8.

The chain recombines TRBV7-2 with TRBJ2-5; 8 bases are a match to TRBD1. The germline V gene has CDR1 SGHTA and CDR2 FQGNSA. J was trimmed by 1 base and V by 5 bases; bases with no gene match: 6. The CDR3 extends over 15 amino acids. CDR3 amino acids: CASSLGTGPQETQYF. In DNA, the CDR3 is TGTGCCAGCAGCCTTGGGACAGGCCCCCAAGAGACCCAGTACTTC.

V usage is TRBV11-3 and J usage is TRBJ2-7; 7 nucleotides line up with TRBD2. This CDR3 contains 13 residues. CDR1 and CDR2 from the germline V gene are SGHNT and YENEEA. The V segment lost 4 bases and the J segment 7 bases; nucleotides outside the gene matches: 7. CDR3 region: CASSSRTRPEQYF. In nucleotides, the CDR3 is TGTGCCAGCAGCTCGAGGACTAGGCCGGAGCAGTACTTC.

The CDR3, as DNA: TGCAGTGCTAGGTTGTCCTACGAGCAGTACTTC. Encoded protein: CSARLSYEQYF. This chain joins TRBV20-1 and TRBJ2-7, with D hard to call. Germline V gene data show CDR1 as DFQATT and CDR2 as SNEGSKA (reference sequence). Trimming removed 3 bases at V and 1 base at J, with 4 bases between. This CDR3 spans 11 amino acids.

The chain employs TRBV4-2 and TRBJ2-5; D is possibly TRBD2 (6 bases). The germline V gene encodes CDR1 LGHNA and CDR2 YNFKEQ. Trimming removed 3 bases at V and 0 bases at J, with 17 bases between. The CDR3 is made up of 17 amino acids. In DNA form, the CDR3 reads TGTGCCAGCAGCCATCTTCTAGCGATGGGGTACCAAGAGACCCAGTACTTC. Protein product: CASSHLLAMGYQETQYF.

This chain connects TRBV15 to TRBJ2-7, with a possible D match to TRBD1 (5 bases). The CDR3 extends over 13 amino acids. Germline V gene data show CDR1 as LNHNV and CDR2 as YYDKDF (reference sequence). V dropped 1 base and J dropped 5 bases, with 9 bases sitting between them. This chain's CDR3 is CATSRVGVDEQYF. CDR3 in DNA: TGTGCCACCAGCAGAGTAGGGGTCGACGAGCAGTACTTC.

The V gene is TRBV25-1, the J gene TRBJ2-1; tentative D call: TRBD2 (5 bases). The CDR3 runs to 12 residues. CDR1 MGHDK and CDR2 SYGVNS come from the germline V gene. V was shortened by 7 bases and J by 8 bases, with 12 bases between the two germline ends. CDR3 nucleotide sequence: TGTGCCAGCACTGGCCGGAGGCATGAGCAGTTCTTC. Translating gives CASTGRRHEQFF.

Of note for this clone: With a much larger clone just one base away, this may be a read error. Other DNA sequences in the same sample also yield this CDR3. The chain recombines TRBV5-1 with TRBJ2-3; 9 bases match TRBD1. This CDR3 contains 16 residues. The germline V gene encodes CDR1 SGHRS and CDR2 YFSETQ. CDR3 nucleotides: TGTGCCAGCAGCCAAACAGGGGGCCCTACGACAGATACGCAGTATTTT. It yields the protein CASSQTGGPTTDTQYF.

The rearrangement uses TRBV29-1 and TRBJ2-2; 7 bases are a match to TRBD2. Germline assignment: CDR1 SQVTM and CDR2 ANQGSEA. The CDR3 has 15 amino acids. V shed 5 bases, J shed 2 bases, and the junction held 8 bases outside the gene matches. The DNA of the CDR3 is TGCAGCGTTCGCTCCGGGAGGCTTAACACCGGGGAGCTGTTTTTT. Translating gives CSVRSGRLNTGELFF.

The CDR3, as DNA: TGTGCCAGTAGTCGCGAGGGGTATACGCAGTATTTT. Translated, it gives CASSREGYTQYF. The chain links TRBV19 to TRBJ2-3; D tentatively reads TRBD1 or TRBD2 (5 bases each). Trimming took 5 bases from V and 7 from J, leaving 10 bases between them. The CDR3 consists of 12 residues. The V gene's germline CDR1 is LNHDA and CDR2 SQIVND (reference sequence).

This clone showed up just once. V is TRBV4-1 and J is TRBJ1-1; TRBD1 agrees at 7 bases. The CDR3 extends over 13 amino acids. Looked up from germline, CDR1 is MGHRA and CDR2 is YSYEKL. J was trimmed by 8 bases and V by 2 bases; bases with no gene match: 5. Here the CDR3 reads CASSQKQTGEAFF. CDR3 bases: TGCGCCAGCAGCCAAAAACAGACAGGGGAAGCTTTCTTT.

The V gene is TRBV9, the J gene TRBJ1-2; a weak D match, TRBD1 (5 bases). The V and J ends lost 0 bases and 8 bases respectively, with 17 bases between them. Germline lookup yields CDR1 SGDLS and CDR2 YYNGEE. The CDR3 is made up of 15 amino acids. The CDR3 protein is CASSVEPQGLGGYTF. The CDR3, as DNA: TGTGCCAGCAGCGTAGAGCCGCAGGGTTTAGGAGGCTACACCTTC.

The chain couples TRBV25-1 to TRBJ2-7; no clear D gene. Germline-derived CDR1 and CDR2 are MGHDK and SYGVNS. The V end lost 4 bases, the J end lost 0 bases, and 13 bases lay between the germline ends. The CDR3 contains 15 residues. CDR3 loop: CASSGNRIPSYEQYF. The CDR3 DNA sequence: TGTGCCAGCAGTGGGAACAGAATCCCCTCCTACGAGCAGTACTTC.

V and J are TRBV4-1 and TRBJ1-5; unclear D gene. V was pared by 3 bases and J by 4 bases, with 7 bases between. Germline CDR1 reads MGHRA; CDR2 reads YSYEKL. This CDR3 spans 13 amino acids. The CDR3 spells CASSQGLNQPQHF. The CDR3 nucleotides are TGCGCCAGCAGCCAGGGTTTAAATCAGCCCCAGCATTTT.

The rearrangement uses TRBV5-1 and TRBJ2-2, with 9 bases lining up with TRBD2. Trimming took 7 bases from V and 6 from J; bases not matched to a gene: 10. This CDR3 comprises 15 residues. In germline, CDR1 is SGHRS, CDR2 YFSETQ. The CDR3 DNA is TGCGCCAGCCAGCCGACTAGCGGAGGCCCCGGGGAGCTGTTTTTT. As protein: CASQPTSGGPGELFF.

J is TRBJ1-5 and V is TRBV5-1; weak D call: TRBD1 (5 bases). Germline lookup yields CDR1 SGHRS and CDR2 YFSETQ. The CDR3 length is 13 residues. Trimming took off 4 bases at V and 4 bases at J, with 9 bases between the two ends. The CDR3 here is CASSPKGNQPQHF. In DNA form, the CDR3 reads TGCGCCAGCAGCCCCAAGGGGAATCAGCCCCAGCATTTT. Full variable domain (missing parts from reference TRBV5-1 and TRBJ1-5): KAGVTQTPRYLIKTRGQQVTLSCSPISGHRSVSWYQQTPGQGLQFLFEYFSETQRNKGNFPGRFSGRQFSNSRSEMNVSTLELGDSALYLCASSPKGNQPQHFGDGTRLSIL.

The V call is TRBV6-1, the J call TRBJ2-2; D gene ambiguous. This CDR3 is built from 13 residues. The germline CDR1 and CDR2 sequences are MNHNS and SASEGT. Trimming removed 2 bases at V and 6 bases at J, with 7 bases between. In DNA, the CDR3 is TGTGCCAGCAGTGAAAACTCGGCCGGGGAGCTGTTTTTT. Amino acids: CASSENSAGELFF.

This clone has just a few counts. V usage is TRBV27 and J usage is TRBJ2-5; no clear D. The CDR3 has 13 residues. Germline V gene data show CDR1 as MNHEY and CDR2 as SMNVEV (reference sequence). The ends were cut back, 2 bases at V and 2 bases at J, with 6 bases in the middle. CDR3 region: CASSLQKQETQYF. In DNA form, the CDR3 reads TGTGCCAGCAGTTTACAGAAACAAGAGACCCAGTACTTC.

J is TRBJ1-5 and V is TRBV5-5; D call uncertain. The V and J ends lost 0 bases and 3 bases respectively, with 10 bases between them. Germline-derived CDR1 and CDR2 are SGHKS and YYEKEE (reference sequence). This CDR3 is 15 amino acids long. The CDR3 sequence is CASSLGTQANQPQHF. The CDR3 nucleotides read TGTGCCAGCAGCTTGGGGACCCAGGCCAATCAGCCCCAGCATTTT.

J is TRBJ1-2 and V is TRBV6-5, with 7 bases matching TRBD1. The CDR3 extends over 12 amino acids. Germline values: CDR1 MNHEY, CDR2 SVGAGI. The J segment lost 8 bases and the V segment lost 8 bases, leaving 8 bases of the junction unmatched. CDR3 protein: CASRPRGRGYTF. CDR3 nucleotide sequence: TGTGCCAGCCGGCCTAGGGGGCGAGGCTACACCTTC.

The genes are TRBV27 and TRBJ2-3; D is perhaps TRBD1 (7 bases). Germline-derived CDR1 and CDR2 are MNHEY and SMNVEV (reference sequence). The CDR3 covers 16 residues. Between the trimmed V and J ends, which lost 4 bases and 3 bases, there was a span of 17 bases. Here the CDR3 DNA reads TGTGCCAGCAGTTGGGGGGCAGGGGGTGGTACAGATACGCAGTATTTT. This sequence encodes CASSWGAGGGTDTQYF.

The CDR3 region is CASSGYMNTEAFF. CDR3 in DNA: TGTGCCAGCAGCGGCTACATGAACACTGAAGCTTTCTTT. The chain has TRBV5-4 and TRBJ1-1; D call uncertain. This CDR3 is built from 13 residues. CDR1 and CDR2 from the germline V gene are SGHNT and YYREEE (reference sequence). The V gene lost 4 bases and the J gene lost 0 bases, with 7 bases spanning the gap. The whole variable domain, remainder taken from reference TRBV5-4 and TRBJ1-1, is ETGVTQSPTHLIKTRGQQVTLRCSSQSGHNTVSWYQQALGQGPQFIFQYYREEENGRGNFPPRFSGLQFPNYSSELNVNALELDDSALYLCASSGYMNTEAFFGQGTRLTVV.

The chain uses TRBV5-1 and TRBJ1-2, with D hard to call. The V end lost 1 base, the J end lost 0 bases, and 10 bases lay between the germline ends. This CDR3 contains 15 residues. Germline V lookup: CDR1 SGHRS, CDR2 YFSETQ. The CDR3: CASSLMEGANYGYTF. CDR3 nucleotides: TGCGCCAGCAGCTTGATGGAGGGCGCTAACTATGGCTACACCTTC.

This clone was seen a few times. The chain combines TRBV7-8 with TRBJ2-5; D is undetermined. Deletions cut 5 bases from V and 9 bases from J, with 13 bases between. From germline, CDR1 is SGHVS and CDR2 FQNEAQ. The CDR3 covers 12 residues. Here the CDR3 reads CASSGAVLAQYF. As DNA, the CDR3 is TGTGCCAGCAGCGGCGCGGTATTGGCCCAGTACTTC.

This chain links TRBV5-1 with TRBJ2-7; no definite D call. V was clipped by 4 bases and J by 4 bases, with 12 bases between them. The V gene's germline CDR1 is SGHRS and CDR2 YFSETQ. The CDR3 sequence is 13 residues long. The CDR3 DNA sequence: TGCGCCAGCAGCCCCGAGAACATATACGAGCAGTACTTC. This sequence encodes CASSPENIYEQYF.

In the case of this clone: The same CDR3 arises from other DNA sequences in this sample as well. The chain links TRBV7-2 to TRBJ2-7; TRBD2 aligns across 8 bases. V lost 1 base, J lost 2 bases, and 4 bases stayed unmatched. Looked up from germline, CDR1 is SGHTA and CDR2 is FQGNSA. The CDR3 extends over 15 amino acids. CDR3 nucleotides: TGTGCCAGCAGCTTAGGCCTAGCGGGTGCCTACGAGCAGTACTTC. Amino acids: CASSLGLAGAYEQYF.